Shown below are 12 T cell receptor beta chains from a single sample sequenced in a study of cytomegalovirus exposure and HLA in healthy donors. Vbeta (60) and Jbeta (13) primers were used in the PCR. Sequencing was performed with immunoSEQ multiplex PCR; in TCRdb, only in-frame clones are kept and a portion is missing. The data contain 150,000 to 200,000 clones, about three quarters of them singletons. The sample taken for sequencing was PBMCs. The receptors stem from a woman aged 40 to 50 in good health and CMV-seronegative.

Concerning this clone itself: A read error may produce the germline difference seen at one junction end. This chain joins TRBV7-9 and TRBJ1-1, with no clear D. CDR1 is SEHNR, CDR2 FQNEAQ, per germline (reference sequence). The CDR3 spans 12 residues. The chain's CDR3 is CSSSLMNTEAFF. CDR3 nucleotides: TGTTCCAGCAGCCTTATGAACACTGAAGCTTTCTTT.

Points on this clone: Other nucleotide sequences in the sample specify the same CDR3. The chain recombines TRBV14 with TRBJ2-5; unclear D gene. The CDR3 has 15 residues. CDR1 and CDR2 (germline): SGHDN, FVKESK. Trimming cost V 4 bases and J 1 base, with 13 bases left between them. The CDR3 DNA reads TGTGCCAGCAGCCTTCGACCCTGGGCCCAAGAGACCCAGTACTTC. It is translated as CASSLRPWAQETQYF.

The gene calls are TRBV6-1 and TRBJ2-6, with D maybe TRBD2 (5 bases). The CDR3 is made up of 17 amino acids. V shed 1 base and J shed 0 bases, with 10 bases lying between them. Germline-derived CDR1 and CDR2 are MNHNS and SASEGT. The CDR3 spells CASSEGAAGSGANVLTF. In DNA, the CDR3 is TGTGCCAGCAGTGAAGGGGCGGCGGGCTCTGGGGCCAACGTCCTGACTTTC.

The V and J genes are TRBV4-3 and TRBJ1-2; the D gene is possibly TRBD1 (6 bases). The CDR3 is 15 residues long. CDR1 LGHNA and CDR2 YSLEER come from the germline V gene. V dropped 3 bases and J dropped 4 bases, with 15 bases sitting between them. The CDR3, as DNA: TGCGCCAGCAGCCACCTGAACAGGGCCGGCTATGGCTACACCTTC. Translated, it gives CASSHLNRAGYGYTF.

V and J are TRBV27 and TRBJ1-2; D is perhaps TRBD1 (5 bases). This CDR3 comprises 15 residues. CDR1 is MNHEY, CDR2 SMNVEV, per germline (reference sequence). V lost 2 bases to trimming and J lost 3 bases, with 13 bases between them. In DNA form, the CDR3 reads TGTGCCAGCAGTTTAGTGGGCAGGGACTACTATGGCTACACCTTC. Translation gives CASSLVGRDYYGYTF.

V gene TRBV6-5 combines with J gene TRBJ2-7; 7 positions agree with TRBD2. This CDR3 has 15 residues. After removal of 2 bases from V and 1 base from J, the junction contained 5 bases not matched to a gene. Germline V gene lookup returns CDR1 MNHEY and CDR2 SVGAGI. CDR3 protein: CASSYGREESYEQYV. As DNA, the CDR3 is TGTGCCAGCAGTTACGGGAGGGAGGAATCCTACGAGCAGTACGTC.

This clone was observed a few times. The V gene is TRBV7-2, the J gene TRBJ1-4; D gene ambiguous. The CDR3 extends over 12 amino acids. Germline assignment: CDR1 SGHTA and CDR2 FQGNSA. Trimming pared 5 bases from V and 8 bases from J, leaving 9 bases between. In DNA form, the CDR3 reads TGTGCCAGCAGCCCATCCAAAGAAAAACTGTTTTTT. This encodes CASSPSKEKLFF.

The rearrangement uses TRBV18 and TRBJ2-2, with TRBD2 matching over 11 bases. Germline V gene data show CDR1 as KGHSH and CDR2 as LQKENI. The V segment lost 4 bases and the J segment 3 bases; nucleotides outside the gene matches: 7. The CDR3 runs to 17 residues. CDR3 in amino acids: CASSRSRTSGHTGELFF. CDR3 nucleotides: TGTGCCAGCTCACGATCGAGGACTAGCGGGCACACCGGGGAGCTGTTTTTT.

The J gene is TRBJ2-3, the V gene TRBV7-2; D gene uncertain. The CDR3 runs to 16 residues. The germline V gene encodes CDR1 SGHTA and CDR2 FQGNSA. Trimming took off 5 bases at V and 0 bases at J, with 15 bases between the two ends. Here the CDR3 reads CASSRSGATSTDTQYF. The CDR3 DNA reads as TGTGCCAGCAGCCGGTCCGGAGCTACTAGCACAGATACGCAGTATTTT.

This chain links TRBV11-2 with TRBJ2-1, with D perhaps matching TRBD2 (5 bases). The CDR3 runs to 13 residues. CDR1 and CDR2 (germline): SGHAT, FQNNGV. Trimming removed 1 base from V and 6 bases from J, with 7 bases in between. The CDR3 sequence is CASSLGGINEQFF. Written as DNA, the CDR3 is TGTGCCAGCAGCTTAGGAGGGATCAATGAGCAGTTCTTC.

The V gene is TRBV11-2, the J gene TRBJ2-5, with TRBD1 matching 12 bases. Germline V gene data show CDR1 as SGHAT and CDR2 as FQNNGV. The CDR3 sequence is 15 residues long. With V trimmed by 5 bases and J by 6 bases, 7 bases remained unmatched. The CDR3 DNA reads TGTGCCAGCAGCGTAGGGACAGGGGGCCCTCAGACCCAGTACTTC. Its protein is CASSVGTGGPQTQYF.

This chain connects TRBV7-3 to TRBJ2-2, with D possibly TRBD2 on 5 matching bases. From germline, CDR1 is SGHTA and CDR2 FQGTGA. V was trimmed by 5 bases and J by 3 bases, leaving 13 bases between them. This CDR3 comprises 15 residues. CDR3 nucleotide sequence: TGTGCCAGCAGCCTCCTCGGGCGGGACACCGGGGAGCTGTTTTTT. It translates to CASSLLGRDTGELFF. The entire variable domain, with the rest obtained from reference TRBV7-3 and TRBJ2-2, is as follows: GAGVSQTPSNKVTEKGKYVELRCDPISGHTALYWYRQSLGQGPEFLIYFQGTGAADDSGLPNDRFFAVRPEGSVSTLKIQRTERGDSAVYLCASSLLGRDTGELFFGEGSRLTVL.